This T cell receptor (beta chain) appears in the sequencing data of a study of CD8 T cells in ankylosing spondylitis. The germline CDR1 and CDR2 sequences are SGDLS and YYNGEE. CDR3 size: 17 residues. Trimming cost V 4 bases and J 5 bases; bases outside gene matches: 15. This clonotype was recorded at least ten times. It was by quantitative 5'-RACE with molecular barcodes that TCR beta libraries were made. TCRdb reprocessed the 5' RACE reads with MiXCR, giving one entry per CDR3 protein. The table lists about 240,000 distinct CDR3 sequences, roughly a quarter of them singletons. V gene TRBV9 combines with J gene TRBJ2-5; 9 positions agree with TRBD1. The receptor was isolated from a male donor with ankylosing spondylitis or in good health (not recorded which). The sample was blood, either unsorted or a sorted T cell fraction (not recorded which). Written as DNA, the CDR3 is TGTGCCAGCAGCTTATCCGGGACAGGGAGCTTGGGTGAGACCCAGTACTTC. The encoded protein is CASSLSGTGSLGETQYF.